This is a list of T cell receptor beta chains from one sample in a study of cytomegalovirus exposure and HLA in healthy donors. Using immunoSEQ multiplex PCR, the repertoire was profiled, and TCRdb retains in-frame clones only, with some absent. The repertoire holds approximately 200,000 clones, with roughly 88% as singletons. The sample consisted of PBMCs. Receptor source: a woman in her thirties in good health and CMV-seropositive. Both conserved end residues are part of each CDR3. The D gene is left open where the match is weak. The listing skips clone size in some rows; elsewhere it reads once, few, many or a size class.

J gene: TRBJ1-1
D gene: NA
V gene: TRBV6-5
clone size: NA
CDR3 DNA: TGTGCCAGCAGTTACTCGCGTCGGAACACTGAAGCTTTCTTT
CDR3 protein: CASSYSRRNTEAFF

J gene: TRBJ2-7
D gene: TRBD2
V gene: TRBV6-1
clone size: few
CDR3 DNA: TGTGCCAGCAGTGAAAGCGGGAGGGGAGAGCAGTACTTC
CDR3 protein: CASSESGRGEQYF

J gene: TRBJ1-2
D gene: TRBD1
V gene: TRBV7-8
clone size: NA
CDR3 DNA: TGTGCCAGCAGCGGATCAGGGGGACAGGACTATGGCTACACCTTC
CDR3 protein: CASSGSGGQDYGYTF

J gene: TRBJ2-5
D gene: NA
V gene: TRBV7-8
clone size: NA
CDR3 DNA: TGTGCCAGCAGCCTAGGGGGGCAGAAAGAGACCCAGTACTTC
CDR3 protein: CASSLGGQKETQYF

J gene: TRBJ1-3
D gene: NA
V gene: TRBV6-1
clone size: NA
CDR3 DNA: TGTGCCAGCAGTGAAATTCCGAGCTCTGGAAACACCATATATTTT
CDR3 protein: CASSEIPSSGNTIYF

J gene: TRBJ2-3
D gene: NA
V gene: TRBV5-1
clone size: NA
CDR3 DNA: TGCGCCAGCAATCCTATTTCCACAGATACGCAGTATTTT
CDR3 protein: CASNPISTDTQYF

J gene: TRBJ2-1
D gene: NA
V gene: TRBV18
clone size: NA
CDR3 DNA: TGTGCCAGCTCATCGGAGGAAGGTCTGAATGAGCAGTTCTTC
CDR3 protein: CASSSEEGLNEQFF

J gene: TRBJ2-1
D gene: NA
V gene: TRBV27
clone size: many
CDR3 DNA: TGTGCCAGCAGTCCCTTTAGCGGATACAATGAGCAGTTCTTC
CDR3 protein: CASSPFSGYNEQFF

J gene: TRBJ2-1
D gene: NA
V gene: TRBV5-1
clone size: NA
CDR3 DNA: TGCGCCAGCAGCTTGGTTGGAGGGCCCCGTGAGCAGTTCTTC
CDR3 protein: CASSLVGGPREQFF

J gene: TRBJ2-1
D gene: NA
V gene: TRBV2
clone size: NA
CDR3 DNA: TGTGCCAGCACGCAGCGCCGTGGCGATGAGCAGTTCTTC
CDR3 protein: CASTQRRGDEQFF

J gene: TRBJ2-5
D gene: NA
V gene: TRBV5-4
clone size: few
CDR3 DNA: TGTGCCAGCAATGGGGGAGGCCAAGAGACCCAGTACTTC
CDR3 protein: CASNGGGQETQYF

J gene: TRBJ2-1
D gene: NA
V gene: TRBV5-1
clone size: NA
CDR3 DNA: TGCGCCAGCAGCTTGGCGGGCGGGATAAGCTCCTACAATGAGCAGTTCTTC
CDR3 protein: CASSLAGGISSYNEQFF

J gene: TRBJ2-7
D gene: TRBD1
V gene: TRBV18
clone size: NA
CDR3 DNA: TGTGCCAGCTCGCCGGGACAGGGTAACGAGCAGTACTTC
CDR3 protein: CASSPGQGNEQYF

J gene: TRBJ1-2
D gene: TRBD1
V gene: TRBV6-1
clone size: NA
CDR3 DNA: TGTGCCAGCAGTGAGGGACAGGGGTACTATGGCTACACCTTC
CDR3 protein: CASSEGQGYYGYTF

J gene: TRBJ2-3
D gene: NA
V gene: TRBV28
clone size: NA
CDR3 DNA: TGTGCCAGCAGTCCCATCCGGGAGCGCACAGATACGCAGTATTTT
CDR3 protein: CASSPIRERTDTQYF

J gene: TRBJ2-5
D gene: NA
V gene: TRBV30
clone size: NA
CDR3 DNA: TGTGCCTGGAGGGAGGATGCCCTGGGCCCAGAGACCCAGTACTTC
CDR3 protein: CAWREDALGPETQYF

J gene: TRBJ2-7
D gene: TRBD2
V gene: TRBV7-2
clone size: NA
CDR3 DNA: TGTGCCAGCAGCTTATTTGCGGGAGGGGTCTACGAGCAGTACTTC
CDR3 protein: CASSLFAGGVYEQYF

J gene: TRBJ1-5
D gene: TRBD1
V gene: TRBV4-2
clone size: NA
CDR3 DNA: TGTGCCAGCAGCCAAACGACAGGGGCTTATAGCAATCAGCCCCAGCATTTT
CDR3 protein: CASSQTTGAYSNQPQHF

J gene: TRBJ1-2
D gene: TRBD1
V gene: TRBV6-1
clone size: NA
CDR3 DNA: TGTGCCAGCAGTGAACCCCGACAGGGGGTCCCCCTCGCGGGCTACACCTTC
CDR3 protein: CASSEPRQGVPLAGYTF

J gene: TRBJ2-5
D gene: TRBD1
V gene: TRBV7-9
clone size: NA
CDR3 DNA: TGTGCCAGCAGCTTAGCCCCCGGGACAGGGTGGCAAGAGACCCAGTACTTC
CDR3 protein: CASSLAPGTGWQETQYF

J gene: TRBJ2-3
D gene: TRBD2
V gene: TRBV4-1
clone size: NA
CDR3 DNA: TGCGCCAGCAGTACACTAGCGGGAGTCACAGATACGCAGTATTTT
CDR3 protein: CASSTLAGVTDTQYF

J gene: TRBJ2-7
D gene: NA
V gene: TRBV5-1
clone size: NA
CDR3 DNA: TGCGCCAGCAGCCAACTAGCGAGGGGGAACGAGCAGTACTTC
CDR3 protein: CASSQLARGNEQYF

J gene: TRBJ1-2
D gene: NA
V gene: TRBV30
clone size: once
CDR3 DNA: TGTGCCTGGAGTGTAGTTCTGGGAGGATATGGCTACACCTTC
CDR3 protein: CAWSVVLGGYGYTF

J gene: TRBJ2-7
D gene: TRBD1
V gene: TRBV9
clone size: once
CDR3 DNA: TGTGCCAGCAGCGTAAGGGACAGGGGCCACGAGCAGTACTTC
CDR3 protein: CASSVRDRGHEQYF

J gene: TRBJ1-5
D gene: NA
V gene: TRBV6-5
clone size: NA
CDR3 DNA: TGTGCCAGCAGTCGTTCTAATAGCAATCAGCCCCAGCATTTT
CDR3 protein: CASSRSNSNQPQHF

J gene: TRBJ2-7
D gene: TRBD2
V gene: TRBV2
clone size: NA
CDR3 DNA: TGTGCCAGCAAGGTGGCTAGCGGTGTCCCCTACGAGCAGTACTTC
CDR3 protein: CASKVASGVPYEQYF

J gene: TRBJ1-2
D gene: NA
V gene: TRBV2
clone size: NA
CDR3 DNA: TGTGCCAGCAGTGAAGATCTCGAGGGCTTCTATGGCTACACCTTC
CDR3 protein: CASSEDLEGFYGYTF

J gene: TRBJ2-1
D gene: TRBD2
V gene: TRBV28
clone size: few
CDR3 DNA: TGTGCCAGCAGTGCCGAGACTAGCGGGGCCTACAATGAGCAGTTCTTC
CDR3 protein: CASSAETSGAYNEQFF

J gene: TRBJ2-7
D gene: TRBD2
V gene: TRBV5-1
clone size: NA
CDR3 DNA: TGCGCCAGCAGCTTGGGATGGCGGGAGATCGACGAGCAGTACTTC
CDR3 protein: CASSLGWREIDEQYF

J gene: TRBJ1-4
D gene: NA
V gene: TRBV11-2
clone size: NA
CDR3 DNA: TGTGCCAGCAGCGCAGGTGTAGGTAATGAAAAACTGTTTTTT
CDR3 protein: CASSAGVGNEKLFF

J gene: TRBJ1-5
D gene: TRBD1
V gene: TRBV27
clone size: NA
CDR3 DNA: TGTGCCAGCAGTTTAGAAGGGGGCGTTCAGCCCCAGCATTTT
CDR3 protein: CASSLEGGVQPQHF

J gene: TRBJ1-4
D gene: TRBD1
V gene: TRBV30
clone size: NA
CDR3 DNA: TGTGCCCTTATAGACAGGGGGCTTAATGAAAAACTGTTTTTT
CDR3 protein: CALIDRGLNEKLFF

J gene: TRBJ2-5
D gene: TRBD1
V gene: TRBV29-1
clone size: NA
CDR3 DNA: TGCAGCGTTGGACAGGGTGGGGAGACCCAGTACTTC
CDR3 protein: CSVGQGGETQYF

J gene: TRBJ1-3
D gene: NA
V gene: TRBV28
clone size: NA
CDR3 DNA: TGTGCCAGCAGTTTAGGCCCTACCATATATTTT
CDR3 protein: CASSLGPTIYF

J gene: TRBJ2-7
D gene: TRBD1
V gene: TRBV28
clone size: NA
CDR3 DNA: TGTGCCAGCAGTTTGGTCGACAGGGGAAGCTCCTACGAGCAGTACTTC
CDR3 protein: CASSLVDRGSSYEQYF

J gene: TRBJ1-4
D gene: TRBD1
V gene: TRBV15
clone size: once
CDR3 DNA: TGTGCCACCAGCTTCCCCGCGGGACAGTCTAATGAAAAACTGTTTTTT
CDR3 protein: CATSFPAGQSNEKLFF